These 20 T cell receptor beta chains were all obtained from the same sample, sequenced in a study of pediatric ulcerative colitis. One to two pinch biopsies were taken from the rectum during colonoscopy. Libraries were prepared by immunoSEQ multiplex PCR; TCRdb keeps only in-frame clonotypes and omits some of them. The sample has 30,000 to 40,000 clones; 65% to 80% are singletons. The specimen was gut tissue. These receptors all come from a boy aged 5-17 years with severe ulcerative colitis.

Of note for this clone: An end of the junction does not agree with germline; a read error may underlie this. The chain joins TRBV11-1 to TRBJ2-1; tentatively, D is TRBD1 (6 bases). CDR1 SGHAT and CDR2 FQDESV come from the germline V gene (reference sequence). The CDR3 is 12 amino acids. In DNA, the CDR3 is TGTGCCAGCAGCTTAGCCACAGGGCTCCAGGTCTTC. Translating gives CASSLATGLQVF.

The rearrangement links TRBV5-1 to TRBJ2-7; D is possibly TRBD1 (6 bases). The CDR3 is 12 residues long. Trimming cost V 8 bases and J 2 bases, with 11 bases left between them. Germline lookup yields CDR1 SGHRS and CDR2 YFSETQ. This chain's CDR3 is CASGKGAYEQYF. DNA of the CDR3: TGCGCCAGTGGGAAGGGGGCCTACGAGCAGTACTTC.

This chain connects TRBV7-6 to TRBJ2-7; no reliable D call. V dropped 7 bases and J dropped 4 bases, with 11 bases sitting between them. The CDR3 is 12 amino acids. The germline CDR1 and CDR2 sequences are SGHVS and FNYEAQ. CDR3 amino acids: CASTQDGYEQYF. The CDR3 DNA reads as TGTGCCAGCACCCAGGACGGGTACGAGCAGTACTTC.

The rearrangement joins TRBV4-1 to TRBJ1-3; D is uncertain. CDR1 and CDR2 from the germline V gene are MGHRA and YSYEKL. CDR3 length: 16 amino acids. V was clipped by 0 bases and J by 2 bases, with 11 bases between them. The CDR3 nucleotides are TGCGCCAGCAGCCAAGATAGAACAGCCCCTGGAAACACCATATATTTT. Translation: CASSQDRTAPGNTIYF.

The CDR3 DNA is TGCAGTGCTAGAGATCTCAGTACCCAGTACTTC. Its translation is CSARDLSTQYF. The chain uses TRBV20-1 and TRBJ2-5; the D is unclear. V was pared by 0 bases and J by 8 bases, with 7 bases between. The length of the CDR3 is 11 residues. Germline V lookup: CDR1 DFQATT, CDR2 SNEGSKA (reference sequence).

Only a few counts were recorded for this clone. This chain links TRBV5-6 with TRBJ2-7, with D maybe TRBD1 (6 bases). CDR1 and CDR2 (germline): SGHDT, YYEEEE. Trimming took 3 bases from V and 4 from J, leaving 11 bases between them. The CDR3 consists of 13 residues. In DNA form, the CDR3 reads TGTGCCAGCAGCTGGGGACACGAGTACGAGCAGTACTTC. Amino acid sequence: CASSWGHEYEQYF. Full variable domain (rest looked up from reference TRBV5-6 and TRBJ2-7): DAGVTQSPTHLIKTRGQQVTLRCSPKSGHDTVSWYQQALGQGPQFIFQYYEEEERQRGNFPDRFSGHQFPNYSSELNVNALLLGDSALYLCASSWGHEYEQYFGPGTRLTVT.

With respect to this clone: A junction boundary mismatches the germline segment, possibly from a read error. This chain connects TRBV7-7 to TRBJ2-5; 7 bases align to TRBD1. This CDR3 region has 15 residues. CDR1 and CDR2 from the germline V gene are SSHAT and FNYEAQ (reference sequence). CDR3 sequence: CASSLGGYIQETQYF. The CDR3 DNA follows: TGTGCTAGCAGCTTAGGGGGCTATATCCAAGAGACCCAGTACTTC.

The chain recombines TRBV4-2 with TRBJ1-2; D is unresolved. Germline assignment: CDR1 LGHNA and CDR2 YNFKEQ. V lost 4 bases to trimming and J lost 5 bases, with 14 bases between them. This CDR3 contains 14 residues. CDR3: CASSPTGIFYGYTF. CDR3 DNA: TGTGCCAGCAGCCCAACTGGGATTTTTTATGGCTACACCTTC.

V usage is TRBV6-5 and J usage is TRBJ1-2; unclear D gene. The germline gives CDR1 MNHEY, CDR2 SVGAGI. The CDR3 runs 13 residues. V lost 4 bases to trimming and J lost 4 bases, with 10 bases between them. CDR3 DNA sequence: TGTGCCAGCAGTTTGGAACAGAGCTATGGCTACACCTTC. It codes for CASSLEQSYGYTF.

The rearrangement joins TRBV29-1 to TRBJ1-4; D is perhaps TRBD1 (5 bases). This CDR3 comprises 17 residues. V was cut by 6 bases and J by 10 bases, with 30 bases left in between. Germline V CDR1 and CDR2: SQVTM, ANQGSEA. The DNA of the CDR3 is TGCAGCGTGGAGCTGAGGTGGGGGATACAAGATGAGGGAAAACTGTTTTTT. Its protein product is CSVELRWGIQDEGKLFF. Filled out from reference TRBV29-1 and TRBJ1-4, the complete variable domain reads SAVISQKPSRDICQRGTSLTIQCQVDSQVTMMFWYRQQPGQSLTLIATANQGSEATYESGFVIDKFPISRPNLTFSTLTVSNMSPEDSSIYLCSVELRWGIQDEGKLFFGSGTQLSVL.

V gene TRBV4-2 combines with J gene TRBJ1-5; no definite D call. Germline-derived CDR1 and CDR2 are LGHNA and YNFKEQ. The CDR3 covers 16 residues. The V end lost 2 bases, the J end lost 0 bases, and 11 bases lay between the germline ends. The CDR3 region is CASSQTASSSNQPQHF. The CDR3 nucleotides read TGTGCCAGCAGCCAAACCGCCAGTTCTAGCAATCAGCCCCAGCATTTT.

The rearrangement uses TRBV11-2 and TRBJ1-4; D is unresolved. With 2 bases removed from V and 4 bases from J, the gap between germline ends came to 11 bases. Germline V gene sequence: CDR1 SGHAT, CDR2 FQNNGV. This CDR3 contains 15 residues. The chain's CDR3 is CASSLSSGVNEKLFF. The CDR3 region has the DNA TGTGCCAGCAGCTTATCTTCTGGGGTTAATGAAAAACTGTTTTTT.

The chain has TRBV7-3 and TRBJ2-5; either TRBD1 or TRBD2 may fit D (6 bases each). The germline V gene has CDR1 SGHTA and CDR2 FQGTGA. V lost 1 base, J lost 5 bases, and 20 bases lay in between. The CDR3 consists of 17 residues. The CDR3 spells CASSLKASGGPEETQYF. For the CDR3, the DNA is TGTGCCAGCAGCTTAAAGGCTAGTGGGGGGCCAGAGGAGACCCAGTACTTC.

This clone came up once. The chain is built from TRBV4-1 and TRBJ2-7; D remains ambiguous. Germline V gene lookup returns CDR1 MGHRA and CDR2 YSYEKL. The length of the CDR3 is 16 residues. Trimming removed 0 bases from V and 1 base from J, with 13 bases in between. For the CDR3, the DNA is TGCGCCAGCAGCCAAGATCCGAACTCTTGGTCCTACGAGCAGTACTTC. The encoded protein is CASSQDPNSWSYEQYF.

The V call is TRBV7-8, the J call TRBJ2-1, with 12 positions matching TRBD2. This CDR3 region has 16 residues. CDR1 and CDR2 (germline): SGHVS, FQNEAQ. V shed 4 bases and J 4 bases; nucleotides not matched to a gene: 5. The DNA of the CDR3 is TGTGCCAGCAGCTCCCTAGCGGGGGGGTATTACAATGAGCAGTTCTTC. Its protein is CASSSLAGGYYNEQFF.

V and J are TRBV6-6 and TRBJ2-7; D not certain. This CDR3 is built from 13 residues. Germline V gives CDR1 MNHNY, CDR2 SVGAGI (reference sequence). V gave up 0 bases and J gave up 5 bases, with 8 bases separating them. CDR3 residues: CASSYSKSDEQYF. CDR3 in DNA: TGTGCCAGCAGTTACTCGAAGTCAGACGAGCAGTACTTC.

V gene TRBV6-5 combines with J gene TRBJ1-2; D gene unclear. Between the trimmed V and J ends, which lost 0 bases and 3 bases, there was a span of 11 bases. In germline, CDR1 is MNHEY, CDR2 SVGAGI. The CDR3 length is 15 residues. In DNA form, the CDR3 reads TGTGCCAGCAGTTACTCGATGGACCCAGACTATGGCTACACCTTC. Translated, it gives CASSYSMDPDYGYTF.

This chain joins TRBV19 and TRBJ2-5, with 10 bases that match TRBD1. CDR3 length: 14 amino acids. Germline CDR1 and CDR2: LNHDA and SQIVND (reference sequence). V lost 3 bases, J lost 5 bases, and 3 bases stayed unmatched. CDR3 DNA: TGTGCCAGTAGTATCGACAGGGGGCTGGAGACCCAGTACTTC. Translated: CASSIDRGLETQYF. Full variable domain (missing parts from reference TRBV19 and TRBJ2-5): DGGITQSPKYLFRKEGQNVTLSCEQNLNHDAMYWYRQDPGQGLRLIYYSQIVNDFQKGDIAEGYSVSREKKESFPLTVTSAQKNPTAFYLCASSIDRGLETQYFGPGTRLLVL.

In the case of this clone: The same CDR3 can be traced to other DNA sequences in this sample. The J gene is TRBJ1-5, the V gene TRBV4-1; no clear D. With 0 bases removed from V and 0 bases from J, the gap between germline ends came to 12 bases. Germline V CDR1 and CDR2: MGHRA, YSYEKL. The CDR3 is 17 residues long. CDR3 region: CASSQEEGSYSNQPQHF. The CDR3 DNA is TGCGCCAGCAGCCAAGAAGAGGGATCCTATAGCAATCAGCCCCAGCATTTT.

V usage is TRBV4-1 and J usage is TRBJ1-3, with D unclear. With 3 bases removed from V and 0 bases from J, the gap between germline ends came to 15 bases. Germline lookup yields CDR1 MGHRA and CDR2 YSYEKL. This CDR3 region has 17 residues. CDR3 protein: CASSQRKTLGSGNTIYF. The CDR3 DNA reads TGCGCCAGCAGCCAGCGAAAGACACTTGGCTCTGGAAACACCATATATTTT.